This entry lists 26 T cell receptor beta chains sequenced from one sample in a study of monozygotic twins with inflammatory bowel disease. TCRdb derives one entry per CDR3 protein from the 5' RACE reads, leaving out DNA. The sample data list more than 350,000 distinct CDR3 sequences. Source material: blood. Source of these receptors: a human donor with ulcerative colitis or Crohn's disease, or a healthy co-twin of an affected twin (not recorded which).

The gene calls are TRBV7-8 and TRBJ2-7. Germline V gene data show CDR1 as SGHVS and CDR2 as FQNEAQ. The CDR3 has 13 residues. The CDR3 sequence: CASSLANVAEQYF.

This sequence joins TRBV7-6 and TRBJ2-1; the D call of TRBD1 rests on TCRdb alone, since no DNA is present to check it. The CDR3 contains 16 residues. CDR1 is SGHVS and CDR2 is FNYEAQ in the germline V gene. This CDR3 is CASSLVDRESYNEQFF.

This sequence joins TRBV20-1 and TRBJ2-7; TCRdb proposes TRBD2, but this gene call is untestable without DNA. Germline values: CDR1 DFQATT, CDR2 SNEGSKA (reference sequence). The CDR3 spans 14 residues. The CDR3 protein is CSANRAGGSYEQYF.

The V and J genes are TRBV27 and TRBJ1-4; TCRdb proposes TRBD1, but this gene call is untestable without DNA. Germline V gives CDR1 MNHEY, CDR2 SMNVEV (reference sequence). The CDR3 is made up of 13 amino acids. The CDR3 reads CASSLGQRTTLFF.

This chain connects TRBV4-1 to TRBJ2-7; TCRdb returns TRBD1, unconfirmable since there is no DNA. The CDR3 sequence is 16 residues long. Germline values: CDR1 MGHRA, CDR2 YSYEKL. Here the CDR3 reads CASSPRTIGQANEQYF.

The rearrangement joins TRBV12-3 or TRBV12-4 to TRBJ1-5. The CDR3 covers 13 residues. The CDR3 here is CASSLLREKPQHF.

The CDR3 region is CASSWTGGFYEQYF. The V call is TRBV28, the J call TRBJ2-7; no DNA is available, so the TRBD1 call from TCRdb remains unchecked. Germline CDR1 is MDHEN and CDR2 is SYDVKM. The CDR3 has 14 residues.

V usage is TRBV27 and J usage is TRBJ1-1. Germline assignment: CDR1 MNHEY and CDR2 SMNVEV (reference sequence). The CDR3 is 15 residues long. The CDR3 here is CASSLSNRLNTEAFF.

The V call is TRBV7-2, the J call TRBJ2-5; TCRdb selects TRBD2, and the lack of DNA leaves this call unchecked. The germline V gene has CDR1 SGHTA and CDR2 FQGNSA. The CDR3 is made up of 23 amino acids. The CDR3 loop is CASPTYAPLARGTSGGPQETQYF. Filled out from reference TRBV7-2 and TRBJ2-5, the complete variable domain reads GAGVSQSPSNKVTEKGKDVELRCDPISGHTALYWYRQSLGQGLEFLIYFQGNSAPDKSGLPSDRFSAERTGGSVSTLTIQRTQQEDSAVYLCASPTYAPLARGTSGGPQETQYFGPGTRLLVL.

J is TRBJ2-1 and V is TRBV5-1; the D call of TRBD1 rests on TCRdb alone, since no DNA is present to check it. From germline, CDR1 is SGHRS and CDR2 YFSETQ. CDR3 length: 13 amino acids. The CDR3 protein is CASSSQGKNEQFF.

The chain carries TRBV29-1 and TRBJ1-1; TCRdb lists TRBD1, though no DNA is available to test this call. Germline CDR1 and CDR2: SQVTM and ANQGSEA. This CDR3 has 14 amino acids. The CDR3 loop reads CSVGQAGIYTEAFF.

V usage is TRBV27 and J usage is TRBJ2-7; with no DNA, the TCRdb D assignment of TRBD2 cannot be verified. Germline V gene sequence: CDR1 MNHEY, CDR2 SMNVEV (reference sequence). This CDR3 region has 15 residues. CDR3 protein: CASSHTSGRIYEQYF.

V gene TRBV5-1 combines with J gene TRBJ1-1; the D call of TRBD1 rests on TCRdb alone, since no DNA is present to check it. The V gene's germline CDR1 is SGHRS and CDR2 YFSETQ. This CDR3 has 14 residues. CDR3 in amino acids: CASSLDSQNTEAFF.

J is TRBJ2-1 and V is TRBV7-3. The CDR3 loop spans 12 amino acids. The germline gives CDR1 SGHTA, CDR2 FQGTGA. This CDR3 is CASSFQSGEQFF. Filled out from reference TRBV7-3 and TRBJ2-1, the complete variable domain reads GAGVSQTPSNKVTEKGKYVELRCDPISGHTALYWYRQSLGQGPEFLIYFQGTGAADDSGLPNDRFFAVRPEGSVSTLKIQRTERGDSAVYLCASSFQSGEQFFGPGTRLTVL.

J is TRBJ1-1 and V is TRBV4-1; TCRdb's D gene call, TRBD1, goes unchecked for lack of DNA. This CDR3 spans 16 amino acids. Per germline, CDR1 MGHRA and CDR2 YSYEKL. This chain's CDR3 is CASSQDRGTVNTEAFF.

V usage is TRBV30 and J usage is TRBJ1-3; TCRdb's D call, TRBD1, is unchecked because there is no DNA. The CDR3 is 14 residues long. Germline V lookup: CDR1 GTSNPN, CDR2 SVGIG (reference sequence). CDR3 residues: CAWRVGATGNTIYF. The whole variable domain, filled in from reference TRBV30 and TRBJ1-3, reads SQTIHQWPATLVQPVGSPLSLECTVEGTSNPNLYWYRQAAGRGLQLLFYSVGIGQISSEVPQNLSASRPQDRQFILSSKKLLLSDSGFYLCAWRVGATGNTIYFGEGSWLTVV.

The chain carries TRBV5-5 and TRBJ2-7; TCRdb indicates TRBD1, and absent DNA this call remains unverified. Germline-derived CDR1 and CDR2 are SGHKS and YYEKEE (reference sequence). CDR3 length equals 15 residues. CDR3 region: CASSHRQGSSYEQYF.

The chain uses TRBV6-1 and TRBJ1-1; absent DNA, TCRdb's TRBD1 call cannot be checked. Looked up from germline, CDR1 is MNHNS and CDR2 is SASEGT. The CDR3 totals 15 residues. The CDR3 loop reads CASSTWGNGDTEAFF.

This rearrangement joins TRBV20-1 to TRBJ1-1; TCRdb's assignment of TRBD1 cannot be checked, as there is no DNA. The CDR3 is made up of 13 amino acids. Per germline, CDR1 DFQATT and CDR2 SNEGSKA (reference sequence). The CDR3 is CSALDRGWTEAFF.

The rearrangement links TRBV27 to TRBJ1-1; without DNA, the TCRdb call of TRBD1 cannot be checked. The CDR3 runs 15 residues. Germline lookup yields CDR1 MNHEY and CDR2 SMNVEV (reference sequence). CDR3 amino acids: CASSPSGQGATEAFF.

The V and J genes are TRBV7-8 and TRBJ2-7. The CDR3 consists of 12 residues. Germline assignment: CDR1 SGHVS and CDR2 FQNEAQ. The CDR3 loop is CATGTRSYEQYF.

The chain recombines TRBV5-1 with TRBJ1-5. This CDR3 has 15 amino acids. Germline values: CDR1 SGHRS, CDR2 YFSETQ. This CDR3 reads CASSLEGSGNQPQHF.

The rearrangement joins TRBV5-6 to TRBJ1-1; TCRdb's assignment of TRBD1 cannot be checked, as there is no DNA. Germline V gene sequence: CDR1 SGHDT, CDR2 YYEEEE. The CDR3 is 15 amino acids. Here the CDR3 reads CASSFNPGPSTEAFF.

The chain employs TRBV3-1 and TRBJ2-2; TCRdb proposes TRBD1, but this gene call is untestable without DNA. There are 13 residues in the CDR3. Germline V CDR1 and CDR2: LGHDT, YNNKEL (reference sequence). The CDR3 protein is CATGPGGTGELFF.

V gene TRBV5-1 combines with J gene TRBJ2-5. The CDR3 runs 14 residues. From germline, CDR1 is SGHRS and CDR2 YFSETQ. This chain's CDR3 is CASSLRGDQETQYF.

The chain is built from TRBV20-1 and TRBJ1-5; TCRdb's assignment of TRBD1 cannot be checked, as there is no DNA. The CDR3 has 12 residues. Germline V gives CDR1 DFQATT, CDR2 SNEGSKA (reference sequence). CDR3 residues: CSAGTGQSIQHF.